The rows below give T cell receptor beta chains drawn from one sample of a study of blood T cell repertoires in COVID-19. Sequenced by immunoSEQ multiplex PCR; TCRdb stores in-frame clones only, minus some. Altogether about 250,000 clones are present, more than 65% being singletons, with the ten largest covering about 3.5%. The sequenced sample was PBMCs or T cells enriched from blood (not recorded which). These receptors were obtained from a man aged 50 or older who had recovered from COVID-19. Each CDR3 is given with its conserved first and last residue. A D gene is named only where the DNA matches it firmly. Size is stated for part of the rows, as once, few or many counts, or as a class when the clone is expanded.

V	D	size	J	CDR3	DNA
TRBV5-4	.	once	TRBJ2-1	CASRFGGARGEQFF	TGTGCCAGCAGGTTCGGCGGGGCGAGGGGTGAGCAGTTCTTC
TRBV6-1	.	.	TRBJ1-4	CASSGQGLTTNEKLFF	TGTGCCAGCAGTGGTCAGGGACTCACAACTAATGAAAAACTGTTTTTT
TRBV4-2	.	.	TRBJ1-1	CAIPSPGSEAFF	TGTGCCATCCCGTCCCCGGGGAGTGAAGCTTTCTTT
TRBV6-5	.	.	TRBJ1-1	CASRGGNTEAFF	TGTGCCAGTCGCGGGGGGAACACTGAAGCTTTCTTT
TRBV28	TRBD1	once	TRBJ1-5	CASSTRTGYSNQPQHF	TGTGCCAGCAGTACTCGGACAGGGTATAGCAATCAGCCCCAGCATTTT
TRBV12-3/TRBV12-4	.	.	TRBJ2-5	CASSLAGAETQYF	TGTGCCAGCAGTTTAGCGGGGGCGGAGACCCAGTACTTC
TRBV18	TRBD1	.	TRBJ1-2	CASSPQTGDYGYTF	TGTGCCAGCTCACCACAGACAGGGGACTATGGCTACACCTTC
TRBV19	TRBD1	.	TRBJ1-2	CASIRTGRSGYGYTF	TGTGCCAGTATCCGGACAGGGCGGAGTGGCTATGGCTACACCTTC
TRBV28	TRBD1	.	TRBJ1-1	CASRGQGAIPHTEAFF	TGTGCCAGCAGGGGACAGGGGGCAATTCCCCACACTGAAGCTTTCTTT
TRBV11-2	.	.	TRBJ1-2	CASSLDFAGWGYTF	TGTGCCAGCAGCTTAGACTTTGCAGGCTGGGGCTACACCTTC
TRBV7-2	.	few	TRBJ2-7	CASSSRGTPYEQYF	TGTGCCAGCAGCTCCCGGGGAACACCTTACGAGCAGTACTTC
TRBV6-4	TRBD2	.	TRBJ2-5	CASSQAGGRLETQYF	TGTGCCAGCAGCCAAGCGGGAGGGCGTTTGGAGACCCAGTACTTC
TRBV4-1	TRBD2	.	TRBJ2-5	CASSHAGRLQEVGTQYF	TGCGCCAGCAGCCACGCCGGGAGGCTACAGGAGGTGGGGACCCAGTACTTC
TRBV7-2	TRBD2	.	TRBJ2-3	CASSRWGREADTQYF	TGTGCCAGCAGTCGCTGGGGGAGGGAGGCAGATACGCAGTATTTT
TRBV6-4	.	.	TRBJ2-5	CASSDSVAGQETQYF	TGTGCCAGCAGTGACTCAGTGGCAGGGCAAGAGACCCAGTACTTC
TRBV21-1	.	.	TRBJ2-2	CARRLGQGNTGELFF	TGTGCCAGGAGACTGGGACAGGGGAACACCGGGGAGCTGTTTTTT
TRBV9	TRBD1	.	TRBJ2-7	CASSVGGQGWYEQYF	TGTGCCAGCAGCGTAGGGGGACAGGGGTGGTACGAGCAGTACTTC
TRBV20-1	TRBD1	.	TRBJ1-1	CSASVGGREAFF	TGCAGTGCTAGTGTAGGGGGCAGGGAGGCTTTCTTT
TRBV5-1	TRBD1	.	TRBJ2-5	CASSLLGQGVRETQYF	TGCGCCAGCAGCCTATTGGGACAGGGGGTTCGAGAGACCCAGTACTTC
TRBV4-1	TRBD1	.	TRBJ2-4	CASSSGTGVSYRNIQYF	TGCGCCAGCAGCAGCGGGACAGGGGTTTCTTATCGCAACATTCAGTACTTC
TRBV27	.	.	TRBJ1-1	CASSLFPMNTEAFF	TGTGCCAGCAGTTTATTCCCTATGAACACTGAAGCTTTCTTT
TRBV10-3	TRBD1	.	TRBJ1-2	CAISPSDRALANYGYTF	TGTGCCATCAGTCCGAGCGACAGGGCCCTAGCTAACTATGGCTACACCTTC
TRBV10-1	.	.	TRBJ1-4	CASSENRDIKRLFF	TGCGCCAGCAGTGAGAACCGGGACATCAAGAGACTGTTTTTT
TRBV10-2	TRBD1	.	TRBJ1-5	CASSEWTGDTQPQHF	TGCGCCAGCAGTGAGTGGACAGGGGATACTCAGCCCCAGCATTTT
TRBV14	.	once	TRBJ2-3	CASSPGTFTDTQYF	TGTGCCAGCAGCCCCGGGACTTTCACAGATACGCAGTATTTT
TRBV7-9	.	.	TRBJ2-4	CASSSTGRNIQYF	TGTGCCAGCAGCTCGACAGGTAGAAACATTCAGTACTTC
TRBV11-2	.	few	TRBJ1-6	CASSLVGGSSYNSPLHF	TGTGCCAGCAGCTTAGTAGGTGGGAGCTCCTATAATTCACCCCTCCACTTT
TRBV7-8	.	.	TRBJ1-1	CASSAPRDTEAFF	TGTGCCAGCAGCGCCCCGAGGGACACTGAAGCTTTCTTT
TRBV6-5	.	.	TRBJ2-1	CASSYSRGLGQFF	TGTGCCAGCAGTTACTCTAGGGGCCTAGGGCAGTTCTTC
TRBV15	.	.	TRBJ1-1	CATSRDPTEFGTEAFF	TGTGCCACCAGCAGAGATCCGACAGAGTTCGGCACTGAAGCTTTCTTT
TRBV4-1	.	.	TRBJ1-5	CASSQEERFPQHF	TGCGCCAGCAGCCAAGAGGAGCGATTTCCCCAGCATTTT
TRBV5-4	.	once	TRBJ2-3	CASSFGTGTDTQYF	TGTGCCAGCAGCTTCGGGACTGGCACAGATACGCAGTATTTT
TRBV9	.	.	TRBJ2-7	CASSVGPGSSYEQYF	TGTGCCAGCAGCGTAGGGCCGGGAAGCTCCTACGAGCAGTACTTC
TRBV11-2	.	.	TRBJ1-2	CASSPLRSAGAGGYTF	TGTGCCAGCAGCCCCCTCCGGTCCGCGGGAGCAGGTGGCTACACCTTC
TRBV5-1	.	.	TRBJ1-1	CASSRGYREMVNTEAFF	TGCGCCAGCAGTCGGGGGTATAGGGAGATGGTGAACACTGAAGCTTTCTTT
TRBV27	TRBD2	.	TRBJ2-7	CASSLGAGVWGEQYF	TGTGCCAGCAGTTTAGGGGCGGGAGTCTGGGGCGAGCAGTACTTC
TRBV19	.	.	TRBJ1-2	CASQTAGGYTF	TGTGCCAGTCAGACTGCCGGGGGCTACACCTTC
TRBV7-9	TRBD1	.	TRBJ1-6	CASSLPTGGNSPLHF	TGTGCCAGCAGCCTCCCGACAGGGGGGAATTCACCCCTCCACTTT
TRBV12-3/TRBV12-4	TRBD1	once	TRBJ1-3	CASSDREGNTIYF	TGTGCCAGCAGTGACAGGGAGGGAAACACCATATATTTT
TRBV19	TRBD1	.	TRBJ1-1	CASRGQGGIEAFF	TGTGCCAGTAGGGGACAGGGGGGAATTGAAGCTTTCTTT
TRBV29-1	TRBD1	.	TRBJ1-5	CSVMTGTSNQPQHF	TGCAGCGTTATGACAGGGACTAGCAATCAGCCCCAGCATTTT
TRBV28	.	.	TRBJ2-5	CASSLGGQGETQYF	TGTGCCAGCAGCTTGGGGGGGCAGGGAGAGACCCAGTACTTC